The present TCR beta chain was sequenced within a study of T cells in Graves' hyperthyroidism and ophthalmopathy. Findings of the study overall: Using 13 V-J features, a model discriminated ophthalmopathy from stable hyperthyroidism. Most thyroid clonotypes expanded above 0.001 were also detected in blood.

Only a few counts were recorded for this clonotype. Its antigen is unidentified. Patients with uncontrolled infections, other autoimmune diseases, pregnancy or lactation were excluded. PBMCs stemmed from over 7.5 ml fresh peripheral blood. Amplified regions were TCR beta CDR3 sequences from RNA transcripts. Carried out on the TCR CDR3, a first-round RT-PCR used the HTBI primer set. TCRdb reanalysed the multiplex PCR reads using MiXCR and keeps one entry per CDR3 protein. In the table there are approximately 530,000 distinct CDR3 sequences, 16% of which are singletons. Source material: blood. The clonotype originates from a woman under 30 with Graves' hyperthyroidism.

The CDR3 coding sequence is TGCGCCAGCAGCCATGCAGCGGGGATACCGGGCACCGGGGAGCTGTTTTTT. Translating gives CASSHAAGIPGTGELFF. The gene calls are TRBV4-1 and TRBJ2-2; 7 nucleotides line up with TRBD2. V trimming: 3 bases; J trimming: 4 bases; junction bases outside the gene matches: 11. CDR1 MGHRA and CDR2 YSYEKL come from the germline V gene. This CDR3 spans 17 amino acids.